The 16 T cell receptor beta chains below were found in one sample sequenced in a study of technical replicates of blood from a handful of donors. Data came from immunoSEQ multiplex PCR; TCRdb stores just in-frame clones and leaves some out. The sample shows roughly 68,000 clones, 95% to 97% of them seen only once. What was sequenced was T cells isolated from PBMCs. The receptors derive from a human donor in good health.

The chain couples TRBV5-4 to TRBJ2-7; D might be TRBD1 (5 bases). Trimming took 6 bases from V and 0 from J, leaving 10 bases between them. This CDR3 comprises 13 residues. Germline lookup yields CDR1 SGHNT and CDR2 YYREEE (reference sequence). The CDR3 sequence is CASKGIGSYEQYF. The CDR3 nucleotides are TGTGCCAGCAAGGGGATAGGCTCCTACGAGCAGTACTTC.

The J gene is TRBJ1-2, the V gene TRBV7-9; 8 nucleotides agree with TRBD1. The germline gives CDR1 SEHNR, CDR2 FQNEAQ (reference sequence). This CDR3 has 15 residues. V shed 5 bases and J 4 bases; nucleotides not matched to a gene: 9. The CDR3 loop reads CASSPHAQGGYGYTF. CDR3 in DNA: TGTGCCAGCAGCCCACACGCACAGGGGGGCTATGGCTACACCTTC. The entire variable domain, with the rest obtained from reference TRBV7-9 and TRBJ1-2, is as follows: DTGVSQNPRHKITKRGQNVTFRCDPISEHNRLYWYRQTLGQGPEFLTYFQNEAQLEKSRLLSDRFSAERPKGSFSTLEIQRTEQGDSAMYLCASSPHAQGGYGYTFGSGTRLTVV.

The V and J genes are TRBV7-9 and TRBJ2-3; the D gene is possibly TRBD1 (6 bases). Germline V gene data show CDR1 as SEHNR and CDR2 as FQNEAQ (reference sequence). The V gene lost 3 bases and the J gene lost 2 bases, with 12 bases spanning the gap. CDR3 length equals 15 residues. For the CDR3, the DNA is TGTGCCAGCAGCTTCACGACAGGCCTCACAGATACGCAGTATTTT. Residues: CASSFTTGLTDTQYF.

The CDR3 region is CASSPGGASTGELFF. For the CDR3, the DNA is TGCGCCAGCAGCCCGGGAGGGGCGAGCACCGGGGAGCTGTTTTTT. V is TRBV5-1 and J is TRBJ2-2; 8 positions match TRBD2. Germline V gene sequence: CDR1 SGHRS, CDR2 YFSETQ. V lost 4 bases and J lost 4; bases outside the gene matches: 6. CDR3 size: 15 residues. Full variable domain (outside the CDR3, taken from reference TRBV5-1 and TRBJ2-2): KAGVTQTPRYLIKTRGQQVTLSCSPISGHRSVSWYQQTPGQGLQFLFEYFSETQRNKGNFPGRFSGRQFSNSRSEMNVSTLELGDSALYLCASSPGGASTGELFFGEGSRLTVL.

The chain is built from TRBV5-1 and TRBJ2-1; D is possibly TRBD2 (5 bases). Per germline, CDR1 SGHRS and CDR2 YFSETQ. The germline V and J ends were trimmed by 1 base and 2 bases, with 10 bases remaining between them. The CDR3 covers 15 residues. CDR3 bases: TGCGCCAGCAGCTTGCTAAGCGGAACCTACAATGAGCAGTTCTTC. Translation gives CASSLLSGTYNEQFF.

This chain uses TRBV5-6 with TRBJ2-2, with 9 bases aligning to TRBD1. Germline V gives CDR1 SGHDT, CDR2 YYEEEE. The CDR3 is 16 residues long. The junction had 5 bases not matched to a gene; V was cut back by 0 bases and J by 5 bases. DNA for the CDR3: TGTGCCAGCAGCTTGGGACAGGGGGGTTGGACCGGGGAGCTGTTTTTT. It encodes CASSLGQGGWTGELFF.

The chain is built from TRBV11-3 and TRBJ1-1, with TRBD1 matching over 7 bases. The CDR3 is 14 residues long. Trimming cost V 0 bases and J 5 bases; bases outside gene matches: 3. Germline CDR1 is SGHNT and CDR2 is YENEEA. This CDR3 reads CASSLEQGWTEAFF. The CDR3 DNA is TGTGCCAGCAGCTTAGAACAGGGGTGGACTGAAGCTTTCTTT. Drawing the rest from reference TRBV11-3 and TRBJ1-1, the complete variable domain is EAGVVQSPRYKIIEKKQPVAFWCNPISGHNTLYWYLQNLGQGPELLIRYENEEAVDDSQLPKDRFSAERLKGVDSTLKIQPAELGDSAVYLCASSLEQGWTEAFFGQGTRLTVV.

The V and J genes are TRBV25-1 and TRBJ2-7, with D possibly TRBD1 on 7 matching bases. Germline values: CDR1 MGHDK, CDR2 SYGVNS. V lost 4 bases and J lost 5, with 12 bases in between. The CDR3 runs to 13 residues. CDR3 loop: CASSVGRGDEQYF. The CDR3 coding sequence is TGTGCCAGCAGTGTGGGCAGGGGGGACGAGCAGTACTTC.

The V and J genes are TRBV10-3 and TRBJ1-1; 7 bases agree with TRBD1. The V segment lost 11 bases and the J segment 0 bases; nucleotides outside the gene matches: 6. Germline V gene lookup returns CDR1 ENHRY and CDR2 SYGVKD. The CDR3 sequence is 13 residues long. The CDR3 loop reads CAAEGQMNTEAFF. The DNA of the CDR3 is TGTGCCGCCGAGGGACAGATGAACACTGAAGCTTTCTTT.

The chain uses TRBV21-1 and TRBJ1-5; the D call of TRBD1 is as the table states it, not checked on the DNA. TRBV21-1 is a recognized pseudogene. CDR3 length: 16 residues. The CDR3 protein is CASSITKQGSKWPQHF. In DNA form, the CDR3 reads TGTGCCAGCAGCATTACTAAACAGGGCTCAAAGTGGCCCCAGCATTTT.

The V call is TRBV6-5, the J call TRBJ1-1; D not resolved. The CDR3 sequence is 13 residues long. The V and J ends lost 2 bases and 1 base respectively, with 5 bases between them. CDR1 MNHEY and CDR2 SVGAGI come from the germline V gene. The CDR3 sequence: CASSYLGNTEAFF. CDR3 coding DNA: TGTGCCAGCAGTTACCTAGGGAACACTGAAGCTTTCTTT.

The genes are TRBV30 and TRBJ2-3; 10 bases match TRBD2. The CDR3 is 13 residues long. The J segment lost 3 bases and the V segment lost 4 bases, leaving 1 base of the junction unmatched. The germline V gene encodes CDR1 GTSNPN and CDR2 SVGIG (reference sequence). The chain's CDR3 is CAWTSGSTDTQYF. DNA for the CDR3: TGTGCCTGGACTAGCGGGAGTACAGATACGCAGTATTTT.

In this sample, this clone turned up once. This chain connects TRBV7-6 to TRBJ1-5; possibly TRBD1 for D (5 bases). This CDR3 has 13 amino acids. V was trimmed by 2 bases and J by 6 bases, leaving 8 bases between them. Germline V gives CDR1 SGHVS, CDR2 FNYEAQ. The CDR3 sequence: CASSLQGSQPQHF. The CDR3 DNA reads TGTGCCAGCAGCTTACAGGGCAGTCAGCCCCAGCATTTT.

V is TRBV4-2 and J is TRBJ1-5; D uncertain. Trimming cost V 0 bases and J 7 bases, with 10 bases left between them. This CDR3 region has 14 residues. The germline CDR1 and CDR2 sequences are LGHNA and YNFKEQ. The CDR3, as DNA: TGTGCCAGCAGCCAAGATATAGGCGGGCAGCCCCAGCATTTT. It encodes CASSQDIGGQPQHF.

The sample holds a few counts of this clone. The chain joins TRBV30 to TRBJ1-1; possibly TRBD1 for D (6 bases). The CDR3 is 15 amino acids. Germline V gene lookup returns CDR1 GTSNPN and CDR2 SVGIG (reference sequence). Trimming took off 4 bases at V and 3 bases at J, with 18 bases between the two ends. The DNA of the CDR3 is TGTGCCTGGACGGCTAAACAGGGAGTCGACACTGAAGCTTTCTTT. Its translation: CAWTAKQGVDTEAFF. Drawing the rest from reference TRBV30 and TRBJ1-1, the complete variable domain is SQTIHQWPATLVQPVGSPLSLECTVEGTSNPNLYWYRQAAGRGLQLLFYSVGIGQISSEVPQNLSASRPQDRQFILSSKKLLLSDSGFYLCAWTAKQGVDTEAFFGQGTRLTVV.

V and J are TRBV7-8 and TRBJ1-1, with D possibly being TRBD1 (5 bases). The CDR3 is 13 residues long. Germline assignment: CDR1 SGHVS and CDR2 FQNEAQ. Trimming pared 3 bases from V and 7 bases from J, leaving 12 bases between. The CDR3 reads CASSFSGNSEAFF. DNA for the CDR3: TGTGCCAGCAGCTTTTCAGGGAATAGTGAAGCTTTCTTT.